A selection of T cell receptor beta chains follows, all from one sample in a study of T cell changes during pregnancy in multiple sclerosis. TCRdb's copy holds only in-frame clones and misses some; the assay was immunoSEQ multiplex PCR. Of tens of thousands of clones listed, 80% to 95% are singletons. Here the sequenced sample was peripheral blood, taken in the second trimester of pregnancy. The receptors here all came from a female donor with multiple sclerosis, enrolled in a pregnancy study. The CDR3 runs from the conserved cysteine through the conserved F or W. A D gene is named only where the DNA matches it firmly. Only part of the rows carry a size: once, few, many, or a class if the clone is expanded.

D | J | V | size | DNA | CDR3
TRBD1 | TRBJ2-7 | TRBV2 | once | TGTGCCAGCAGTTGGGACAGGGACTACGAGCAGTACTTC | CASSWDRDYEQYF
TRBD2 | TRBJ2-1 | TRBV27 | - | TGTGCCAGCAGACCAGGGACTAGCGGAGACAATGAGCAGTTCTTC | CASRPGTSGDNEQFF
TRBD1 | TRBJ1-6 | TRBV18 | - | TGTGCCAGCTCACCACTAGGACAGGGCAATTCACCCCTCCACTTT | CASSPLGQGNSPLHF
TRBD1 | TRBJ1-2 | TRBV4-1 | - | TGCGCCAGCAGCCAGGTAGGGACAGCCTATGGCTACACCTTC | CASSQVGTAYGYTF
- | TRBJ2-5 | TRBV19 | - | TGTGCCAGTAGTCAAGGTAGAGGGCCACAAGAGACCCAGTACTTC | CASSQGRGPQETQYF
TRBD1 | TRBJ1-2 | TRBV27 | - | TGTGCCAGCAGCACGGGACAGGGGATTTATGGCTACACCTTC | CASSTGQGIYGYTF
TRBD2 | TRBJ2-3 | TRBV6-5 | - | TGTGCCAGCAGTTTAGGACTAGCGGGATCAGATACGCAGTATTTT | CASSLGLAGSDTQYF
TRBD2 | TRBJ2-2 | TRBV5-1 | - | TGCGCCAGCAGCGGCGGGGGGATCACCGGGGAGCTGTTTTTT | CASSGGGITGELFF
- | TRBJ1-1 | TRBV9 | - | TGTGCCAGCAGCCCGACACGGTACGGGAACACTGAAGCTTTCTTT | CASSPTRYGNTEAFF
- | TRBJ2-7 | TRBV6-1 | few | TGTGCCAGCAGTGAAGGGGCGGGAACGTACGAGCAGTACTTC | CASSEGAGTYEQYF
- | TRBJ2-1 | TRBV5-8 | - | TGTGCCAGCAGCTTCTTCAGGGGAGACGAGCAGTTCTTC | CASSFFRGDEQFF
TRBD2 | TRBJ2-7 | TRBV23-1 | - | TGCGCCAGCAGTCTCCCAGCGGGGGTGAATTTTTCCTACGAGCAGTACTTC | CASSLPAGVNFSYEQYF
- | TRBJ2-2 | TRBV28 | once | TGTGCCACCGAGACAGTAAACACCGGGGAGCTGTTTTTT | CATETVNTGELFF
TRBD1 | TRBJ1-6 | TRBV28 | - | TGTGCCAGCAGCCAGACAGGGGGTAATTCACCCCTCCACTTT | CASSQTGGNSPLHF
- | TRBJ2-1 | TRBV11-3 | - | TGTGCCAGCAGCCCCGGGGTGGCTACGAGCTCCTACAATGAGCAGTTCTTC | CASSPGVATSSYNEQFF
- | TRBJ2-3 | TRBV19 | - | TGTGCCAGTAGTCCCCGCTTGGAGACAGATACGCAGTATTTT | CASSPRLETDTQYF
TRBD1 | TRBJ1-2 | TRBV7-2 | - | TGTGCCAGCAGCTTAGGACAGGGGGCATATAACTATGGCTACACCTTC | CASSLGQGAYNYGYTF
TRBD1 | TRBJ2-3 | TRBV6-5 | - | TGTGCCAGCAGTTTCACAGGGGGGACGCAGTATTTT | CASSFTGGTQYF
TRBD1 | TRBJ2-1 | TRBV15 | once | TGTGCCACCAGCATAATGACAGGGGTAGGTTACAATGAGCAGTTCTTC | CATSIMTGVGYNEQFF
TRBD1 | TRBJ1-2 | TRBV19 | - | TGTGCCAGTAGTGTCCGGGACAGGGCTAACTACGGCTACACCTTC | CASSVRDRANYGYTF
- | TRBJ1-6 | TRBV7-9 | - | TGTGCCAGCACCCTCGATTTTGGGGGGAATTCACCCCTCCACTTT | CASTLDFGGNSPLHF
- | TRBJ2-1 | TRBV18 | - | TGTGCCAGCTCACCGTCAGATTTCAATGAGCAGTTCTTC | CASSPSDFNEQFF
TRBD2 | TRBJ2-6 | TRBV11-1 | once | TGTGCCAGCAGTCAAAAGCGGGAGGCCCTCTCTGGGGCCAACGTCCTGACTTTC | CASSQKREALSGANVLTF
- | TRBJ1-1 | TRBV7-3 | few | TGTGCCAGCAGCTTACTGAACAGGGAAGCTTTCTTT | CASSLLNREAFF
TRBD1 | TRBJ1-6 | TRBV6-5 | - | TGTGCCAGCAGTTACTTGCCGGGACAGCTGAATTCACCCCTCCACTTT | CASSYLPGQLNSPLHF
- | TRBJ1-5 | TRBV7-2 | - | TGTGCCAGCAGCTTATCCGCGAACAATCAGCCCCAGCATTTT | CASSLSANNQPQHF
TRBD1 | TRBJ1-5 | TRBV5-1 | - | TGCGCCAGCAGCTTTACGGGACAGAGAAATCAGCCCCAGCATTTT | CASSFTGQRNQPQHF
- | TRBJ2-3 | TRBV7-8 | - | TGTGCCAGTCTGGCCCGGGGTCGCACAGATACGCAGTATTTT | CASLARGRTDTQYF